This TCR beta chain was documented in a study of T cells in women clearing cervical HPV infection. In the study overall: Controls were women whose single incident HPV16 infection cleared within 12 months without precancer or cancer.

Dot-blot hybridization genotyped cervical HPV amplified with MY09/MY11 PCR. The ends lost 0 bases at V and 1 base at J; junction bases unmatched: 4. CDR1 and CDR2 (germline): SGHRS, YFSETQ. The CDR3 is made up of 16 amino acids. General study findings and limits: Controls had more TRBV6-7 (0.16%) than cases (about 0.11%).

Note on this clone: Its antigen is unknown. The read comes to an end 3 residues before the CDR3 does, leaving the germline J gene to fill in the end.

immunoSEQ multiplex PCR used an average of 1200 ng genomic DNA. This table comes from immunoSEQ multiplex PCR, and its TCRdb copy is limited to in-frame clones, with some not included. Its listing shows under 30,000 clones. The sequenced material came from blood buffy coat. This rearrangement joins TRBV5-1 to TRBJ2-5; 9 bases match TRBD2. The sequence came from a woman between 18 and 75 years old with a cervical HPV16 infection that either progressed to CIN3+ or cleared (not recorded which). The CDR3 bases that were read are TGCGCCAGCAGCTTGGTGGGTAGCGGGGGCCAAGAGACC. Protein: CASSLVGSGGQET. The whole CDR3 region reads CASSLVGSGGQETQYF.